This T cell receptor (beta chain) was sequenced for a study of shared clonotypes between healthy human individuals. Participating donors were healthy, HIV-negative adults free of recent acute infections or vaccinations. Nashville, Tennessee was home to all donors, who were Caucasian adults. Germline lookup yields CDR1 MNHEY and CDR2 SVGAGI. The V gene end was trimmed by 5 bases and the J gene end by 4 bases; junction bases not matched to a gene: 6. The CDR3 contains 14 residues. Original handling: ImmunoSEQ yielded junction-only sequences lacking quality scores, so filtering differed. Clones were sequenced by immunoSEQ multiplex PCR, and TCRdb holds only the in-frame ones, with some missing. That table is the source of V, J and clone size, and D and trimming were worked out from the DNA. The sample lists roughly 530,000 clones, 95% to 97% occurring once.

The clonotype comes from a woman in her thirties in good health. Source material: naive CD4+ T cells sorted from blood. Subset noted: CD45RA+ positively selected. The genes are TRBV6-5 and TRBJ1-1; 8 nucleotides agree with TRBD1. The CDR3 protein is CASSHRDRSTEAFF. The DNA of the CDR3 is TGTGCCAGCAGTCACAGGGACAGGTCCACTGAAGCTTTCTTT.